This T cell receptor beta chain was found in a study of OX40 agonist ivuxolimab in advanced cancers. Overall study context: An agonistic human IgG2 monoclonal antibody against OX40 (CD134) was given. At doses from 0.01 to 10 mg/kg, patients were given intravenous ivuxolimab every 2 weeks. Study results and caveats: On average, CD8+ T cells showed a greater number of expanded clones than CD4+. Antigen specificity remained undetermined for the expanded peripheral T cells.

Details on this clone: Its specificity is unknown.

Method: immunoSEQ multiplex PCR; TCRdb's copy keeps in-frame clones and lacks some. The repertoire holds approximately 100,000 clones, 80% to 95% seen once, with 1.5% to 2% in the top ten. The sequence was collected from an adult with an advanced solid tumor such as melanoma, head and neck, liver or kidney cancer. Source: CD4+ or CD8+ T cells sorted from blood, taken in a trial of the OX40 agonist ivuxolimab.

The CDR3 nucleotides read TGTGCCAGCTCACCAGGGATTAGGGCCAACGTCCTGACTTTC. Protein: CASSPGIRANVLTF. The V gene is TRBV18, the J gene TRBJ2-6; D gene uncertain. This CDR3 has 14 residues. Per the germline V gene, CDR1 is KGHSH and CDR2 is LQKENI. V was cut by 2 bases and J by 5 bases, with 7 bases left in between.